The next 23 T cell receptor beta chains were all read from a single sample in a study of cytomegalovirus exposure and HLA in healthy donors. The PCR contained 60 Vbeta and 13 Jbeta primers. TCRdb's table, derived via immunoSEQ multiplex PCR, lists solely in-frame clones and lacks some. The sample carries 150,000 to 200,000 clones, roughly three quarters recorded once. Sequencing input: PBMCs. The receptor set was obtained from a woman between 50 and 59 years old in good health and CMV-seronegative.

The CDR3 DNA reads as TGTGCCAGCAGTTATAAACAGGGGGGTGGCTACACCTTC. It specifies CASSYKQGGGYTF. This chain joins TRBV6-1 and TRBJ1-2, with TRBD1 identical over 8 bases. Per the germline V gene, CDR1 is MNHNS and CDR2 is SASEGT. The CDR3 is 13 amino acids. J was trimmed by 7 bases and V by 5 bases; bases with no gene match: 6.

The DNA for the CDR3 is TGTGCCTCCAGAGGGTCCCGGTACAATGAGCAGTTCTTC. Amino acid sequence: CASRGSRYNEQFF. This chain joins TRBV6-5 and TRBJ2-1; TRBD2 is a possible D gene (5 bases). The CDR3 contains 13 residues. Trimming stripped 11 bases from V and 4 bases from J, with 15 bases between. Germline lookup yields CDR1 MNHEY and CDR2 SVGAGI.

The J gene is TRBJ2-5, the V gene TRBV28, with 7 bases aligning to TRBD1. This CDR3 comprises 14 residues. Trimming cost V 4 bases and J 5 bases; bases outside gene matches: 7. Germline CDR1 and CDR2: MDHEN and SYDVKM. CDR3 protein: CASSSFRQGETQYF. Written as DNA, the CDR3 is TGTGCCAGCAGTTCCTTCAGACAGGGTGAGACCCAGTACTTC.

The chain joins TRBV7-3 to TRBJ2-1, with 9 bases identical to TRBD1. V shed 5 bases, J shed 7 bases, and the junction held 9 bases outside the gene matches. Germline values: CDR1 SGHTA, CDR2 FQGTGA. This CDR3 has 15 residues. The CDR3 coding sequence is TGTGCCAGCAGCCCCCGGGACAGGGCTACAAATGAGCAGTTCTTC. Encoded protein: CASSPRDRATNEQFF.

With regard to this clone: Within the sample, other DNA sequences also encode this same CDR3. V gene TRBV18 combines with J gene TRBJ2-1, with TRBD1 matching over 10 bases. The CDR3 extends over 15 amino acids. The junction had 2 bases not matched to a gene; V was cut back by 2 bases and J by 4 bases. Germline-derived CDR1 and CDR2 are KGHSH and LQKENI. The CDR3 is CASSPGTGEYNEQFF. In DNA, the CDR3 is TGTGCCAGCTCACCAGGGACAGGGGAATACAATGAGCAGTTCTTC.

V usage is TRBV28 and J usage is TRBJ2-7, with D possibly being TRBD1 (5 bases). The CDR3 sequence is 14 residues long. Germline loops: CDR1 MDHEN, CDR2 SYDVKM. V lost 2 bases to trimming and J lost 6 bases, with 14 bases between them. CDR3 coding DNA: TGTGCCAGCAGTTTAGGGTTCAGGGTTGGCGAGCAGTACTTC. This encodes CASSLGFRVGEQYF.

The chain couples TRBV12-1 to TRBJ1-2. TRBV12-1 is given as a pseudogene. The length of the CDR3 is 12 residues. The CDR3 sequence: CASSFGGYGYTF. The CDR3 nucleotides are TGTGCCAGCAGCTTTGGAGGGTACGGCTACACCTTC.

The V gene is TRBV7-2, the J gene TRBJ2-1; the match to TRBD2 covers 9 bases. The V and J ends lost 4 bases and 8 bases, in that order; junction bases with no gene match: 9. This CDR3 contains 15 residues. Germline V lookup: CDR1 SGHTA, CDR2 FQGNSA. CDR3 sequence: CASSSGLALVDEQFF. DNA for the CDR3: TGTGCCAGCAGCTCGGGACTAGCCCTTGTCGATGAGCAGTTCTTC.

This chain uses TRBV28 with TRBJ2-5; unclear D gene. Germline V lookup: CDR1 MDHEN, CDR2 SYDVKM. V lost 8 bases and J lost 9, with 13 bases in between. The CDR3 totals 11 residues. CDR3 nucleotide sequence: TGTGCCAGCGAGTCCCGTCGGGCCCAGTACTTC. Its translation: CASESRRAQYF. Full variable domain (missing parts from reference TRBV28 and TRBJ2-5): DVKVTQSSRYLVKRTGEKVFLECVQDMDHENMFWYRQDPGLGLRLIYFSYDVKMKEKGDIPEGYSVSREKKERFSLILESASTNQTSMYLCASESRRAQYFGPGTRLLVL.

In the case of this clone: Other nucleotide sequences from this sample produce the same CDR3. V and J are TRBV27 and TRBJ1-2; 9 bases align to TRBD1. Germline V gene sequence: CDR1 MNHEY, CDR2 SMNVEV (reference sequence). This CDR3 spans 15 amino acids. V dropped 4 bases and J dropped 2; count of bases not matched to a gene: 5. The CDR3: CASSSPGQGNYGYTF. The CDR3 nucleotides are TGTGCCAGCAGTTCTCCGGGACAGGGCAACTATGGCTACACCTTC.

The rearrangement joins TRBV5-1 to TRBJ2-3; D not resolved. In germline, CDR1 is SGHRS, CDR2 YFSETQ. V gave up 4 bases and J gave up 2 bases, with 5 bases separating them. The CDR3 is 12 amino acids. The CDR3 sequence is CASSQNTDTQYF. The CDR3 DNA sequence: TGCGCCAGCAGCCAGAACACAGATACGCAGTATTTT.

In this sample, this clone turned up once. The chain joins TRBV7-9 to TRBJ1-1, with D tentatively TRBD1 (5 bases). From germline, CDR1 is SEHNR and CDR2 FQNEAQ (reference sequence). The CDR3 contains 16 residues. Trimming cost V 0 bases and J 6 bases, with 17 bases left between them. CDR3 region: CASSLASIGASAEAFF. CDR3 sequence (DNA): TGTGCCAGCAGCTTAGCCTCAATAGGGGCTAGTGCTGAAGCTTTCTTT.

The rearrangement joins TRBV27 to TRBJ2-6, with D hard to call. V was clipped by 0 bases and J by 4 bases, with 7 bases between them. The CDR3 has 15 residues. Germline assignment: CDR1 MNHEY and CDR2 SMNVEV (reference sequence). CDR3 nucleotides: TGTGCCAGCAGTTTATCAGCTACCGGGGCCAACGTCCTGACTTTC. Translating it yields CASSLSATGANVLTF. Full variable domain (remainder filled in from reference TRBV27 and TRBJ2-6): EAQVTQNPRYLITVTGKKLTVTCSQNMNHEYMSWYRQDPGLGLRQIYYSMNVEVTDKGDVPEGYKVSRKEKRNFPLILESPSPNQTSLYFCASSLSATGANVLTFGAGSRLTVL.

The gene calls are TRBV5-1 and TRBJ2-5; perhaps TRBD2 as D (5 bases). The germline CDR1 and CDR2 sequences are SGHRS and YFSETQ. The CDR3 is 13 amino acids. The germline V and J ends were trimmed by 4 bases and 3 bases, with 10 bases remaining between them. The CDR3 bases are TGCGCCAGCAGCCCCTTCGGGGAAGAGACCCAGTACTTC. Amino acids: CASSPFGEETQYF.

This clone was detected only a few times. The chain joins TRBV5-1 to TRBJ1-1; D gene ambiguous. The CDR3 runs to 16 residues. Germline V gene data show CDR1 as SGHRS and CDR2 as YFSETQ. V was pared by 0 bases and J by 1 base, with 13 bases between. The CDR3 loop reads CASSLASARGNTEAFF. CDR3 sequence (DNA): TGCGCCAGCAGCTTGGCCTCGGCGCGGGGGAACACTGAAGCTTTCTTT. The full variable domain, completed using reference TRBV5-1 and TRBJ1-1, is KAGVTQTPRYLIKTRGQQVTLSCSPISGHRSVSWYQQTPGQGLQFLFEYFSETQRNKGNFPGRFSGRQFSNSRSEMNVSTLELGDSALYLCASSLASARGNTEAFFGQGTRLTVV.

The rearrangement joins TRBV5-1 to TRBJ2-1; 11 nucleotides align to TRBD2. Trimming at V came to 4 bases and at J to 3 bases, leaving 3 bases not matched to a gene. This CDR3 comprises 15 residues. Germline CDR1 reads SGHRS; CDR2 reads YFSETQ. CDR3 region: CASSPGLADYNEQFF. CDR3 nucleotides: TGCGCCAGCAGCCCGGGACTAGCGGACTACAATGAGCAGTTCTTC.

This clone was seen only a few times. The chain is built from TRBV7-8 and TRBJ2-7; D not certain. From germline, CDR1 is SGHVS and CDR2 FQNEAQ. The CDR3 runs to 11 residues. The V gene lost 8 bases and the J gene lost 1 base, with 6 bases spanning the gap. The CDR3 reads CASGHSYEQYF. The DNA of the CDR3 is TGTGCCAGCGGGCATTCCTACGAGCAGTACTTC.

The chain joins TRBV18 to TRBJ1-6, with TRBD1 matching over 7 bases. Germline V gives CDR1 KGHSH, CDR2 LQKENI. Losses at the gene ends were 6 bases for V and 7 bases for J; bases not matched to a gene: 9. The CDR3 spans 15 residues. CDR3 protein: CASSAKGQANSPLHF. The CDR3 nucleotides are TGTGCCAGCTCTGCTAAAGGACAGGCAAATTCACCCCTCCACTTT.

J is TRBJ1-2 and V is TRBV10-3, with 9 bases aligning to TRBD1. Trimming removed 2 bases from V and 5 bases from J; junction bases left unmatched: 3. The germline V gene encodes CDR1 ENHRY and CDR2 SYGVKD. The CDR3 runs 14 residues. CDR3 bases: TGTGCCATCAGTGAGACAGGGGGCAAGTATGGCTACACCTTC. Translation gives CAISETGGKYGYTF.

The CDR3 reads CASNGSGTGGHEQYF. The CDR3 bases are TGTGCCAGCAATGGCTCCGGGACAGGGGGCCACGAGCAGTACTTC. The chain links TRBV28 to TRBJ2-7; 12 nucleotides match TRBD1. Germline CDR1 and CDR2: MDHEN and SYDVKM. V shed 7 bases, J shed 5 bases, and the junction held 9 bases outside the gene matches. The CDR3 covers 15 residues.

The V and J genes are TRBV27 and TRBJ2-7; possible D gene TRBD1, 5 bases. The CDR3 is 15 amino acids. The germline V and J ends were trimmed by 4 bases and 5 bases, with 18 bases remaining between them. The germline CDR1 and CDR2 sequences are MNHEY and SMNVEV (reference sequence). CDR3: CASSSRAGPRDEQYF. CDR3 nucleotides: TGTGCCAGCAGTTCCCGGGCAGGGCCACGAGACGAGCAGTACTTC.

The chain recombines TRBV28 with TRBJ2-1, with 8 positions matching TRBD2. V was clipped by 8 bases and J by 0 bases; unmatched bases: 15. The germline V gene has CDR1 MDHEN and CDR2 SYDVKM. The CDR3 extends over 18 amino acids. This chain's CDR3 is CASGHLGGGRPSYNEQFF. In DNA, the CDR3 is TGTGCCAGCGGTCACCTAGGCGGCGGGAGGCCCTCCTACAATGAGCAGTTCTTC. Based on the CDR3 plus reference TRBV28 and TRBJ2-1, the full variable domain is DVKVTQSSRYLVKRTGEKVFLECVQDMDHENMFWYRQDPGLGLRLIYFSYDVKMKEKGDIPEGYSVSREKKERFSLILESASTNQTSMYLCASGHLGGGRPSYNEQFFGPGTRLTVL.

The genes are TRBV4-3 and TRBJ1-2; no definite D call. The CDR3 is 16 amino acids. Per germline, CDR1 LGHNA and CDR2 YSLEER. V was trimmed by 1 base and J by 2 bases, leaving 14 bases between them. CDR3 sequence (DNA): TGCGCCAGCAGCCAAGGCCCCGCAGGAAGAAACTATGGCTACACCTTC. Protein: CASSQGPAGRNYGYTF.